Each of the 30 T cell receptor beta chains below was sequenced from the same sample in a study of identical twins (dated by TCRdb to 2015 to 2016). Library construction relied on 5' RACE. The sequencing machine was an Illumina HiSeq 2000. TCRdb reprocessed the public reads (quality trimming at Q25 with fastp, clone calling with MiXCR) and kept in-frame beta chains. When rows share a CDR3 protein, they turn into one entry using the most common DNA and genes. The sample profile shows 1.5 million to 2 million distinct CDR3 sequences; around a third of them were found once. The top ten hold about 0.25% of the sample. The sample comprised cord blood. The receptor source for this set is a newborn girl in good health.

The chain has TRBV6-1 and TRBJ2-3; 8 bases are shared with TRBD2. The CDR3 contains 20 residues. Trimming took 6 bases from V and 0 from J; bases not matched to a gene: 20. Germline V gives CDR1 MNHNS, CDR2 SASEGT. The CDR3 reads CASSLRGLVAGTSSTDTQYF. DNA for the CDR3: TGTGCCAGCAGCCTACGAGGTTTAGTAGCGGGGACGTCTAGCACAGATACGCAGTATTTT.

This clonotype came up a few times. This chain joins TRBV28 and TRBJ2-3; 10 bases are shared with TRBD2. The V gene's germline CDR1 is MDHEN and CDR2 SYDVKM. V trimming: 1 base; J trimming: 6 bases; junction bases outside the gene matches: 13. The length of the CDR3 is 18 residues. CDR3 in DNA: TGTGCCAGCAGTTTATCACTAGCGGGATCCTCCCCCGGGGATACGCAGTATTTT. The encoded protein is CASSLSLAGSSPGDTQYF.

In this sample, this clonotype turned up a few times. The chain uses TRBV9 and TRBJ2-1; 10 nucleotides align to TRBD2. The CDR3 has 16 residues. Germline CDR1 and CDR2: SGDLS and YYNGEE. J was trimmed by 3 bases and V by 4 bases; bases with no gene match: 7. The CDR3 loop reads CASSPGLAAVYNEQFF. The CDR3 bases are TGTGCCAGCAGCCCTGGACTAGCGGCGGTCTACAATGAGCAGTTCTTC.

Worth noting for this clonotype: Since a much larger clone is just one base distant, this may be a read error. The gene calls are TRBV28 and TRBJ2-3; unclear D gene. Germline V gene sequence: CDR1 MDHEN, CDR2 SYDVKM. The CDR3 runs to 15 residues. Trimming removed 7 bases from V and 4 bases from J, with 18 bases in between. CDR3 bases: TGTGCCAGCACCCTAGGTGTAACGATTCCAGATACGCAGTATTTT. Its translation: CASTLGVTIPDTQYF.

The rearrangement joins TRBV6-2 or TRBV6-3 to TRBJ2-5; 9 bases align to TRBD2. This CDR3 has 15 amino acids. Germline V gives CDR1 MNHEY, CDR2 SVGEGT. V shed 6 bases, J shed 11 bases, and the junction held 16 bases outside the gene matches. The CDR3 spells CASRGGLARANEQYF. The DNA of the CDR3 is TGTGCCAGCAGGGGGGGACTAGCTAGGGCGAATGAGCAGTACTTC.

The chain combines TRBV7-2 with TRBJ2-5; D might be TRBD2 (7 bases). Trimming took 7 bases from V and 11 from J, leaving 26 bases between them. Germline loops: CDR1 SGHTA, CDR2 FQGNSA. The CDR3 consists of 15 residues. CDR3 amino acids: CASIEQTGGHNEQYF. The CDR3, as DNA: TGTGCCAGCATCGAACAAACGGGGGGCCACAATGAGCAGTACTTC. The whole variable domain, remainder taken from reference TRBV7-2 and TRBJ2-5, is GAGVSQSPSNKVTEKGKDVELRCDPISGHTALYWYRQSLGQGLEFLIYFQGNSAPDKSGLPSDRFSAERTGGSVSTLTIQRTQQEDSAVYLCASIEQTGGHNEQYFGPGTRLLVL.

This chain uses TRBV7-2 with TRBJ1-4; D remains ambiguous. This CDR3 has 14 residues. Trimming stripped 0 bases from V and 7 bases from J, with 9 bases between. Germline CDR1 reads SGHTA; CDR2 reads FQGNSA. The CDR3 region has the DNA TGTGCCAGCAGCTTAGCCCCAGAGGGTGAAAAACTGTTTTTT. Protein: CASSLAPEGEKLFF.

This chain uses TRBV20-1 with TRBJ2-3, with 8 bases lining up with TRBD1. With 4 bases clipped from V and 5 bases from J, the junction kept 5 bases outside the gene matches. The germline V gene has CDR1 DFQATT and CDR2 SNEGSKA (reference sequence). CDR3 length: 13 amino acids. The CDR3 protein is CSATIDRGDTQYF. CDR3 nucleotide sequence: TGCAGTGCTACGATTGACAGGGGAGATACGCAGTATTTT.

V usage is TRBV20-1 and J usage is TRBJ1-1; no firm D call. V was pared by 0 bases and J by 11 bases, with 16 bases between. This CDR3 has 13 residues. CDR1 and CDR2 (germline): DFQATT, SNEGSKA (reference sequence). CDR3 in amino acids: CSARDPSSWLAFF. The CDR3 DNA reads as TGCAGTGCTAGAGATCCCAGTTCTTGGCTGGCTTTCTTT.

This clonotype was recorded a few times. V gene TRBV5-6 combines with J gene TRBJ2-4; either TRBD1 or TRBD2 may fit D (5 bases each). The CDR3 is 15 residues long. Trimming took 0 bases from V and 2 from J, leaving 9 bases between them. Looked up from germline, CDR1 is SGHDT and CDR2 is YYEEEE. CDR3 sequence: CASSLGGSTKNIQYF. The DNA for the CDR3 is TGTGCCAGCAGCTTGGGGGGGAGTACCAAAAACATTCAGTACTTC.

This clonotype has a handful of counts. The V call is TRBV29-1, the J call TRBJ2-3, with 11 bases matching TRBD1. Germline V gene lookup returns CDR1 SQVTM and CDR2 ANQGSEA. J was trimmed by 4 bases and V by 6 bases; bases with no gene match: 12. The CDR3 is 16 amino acids. In DNA form, the CDR3 reads TGCAGCGTACCCTGGAGGACAGGGGGCGTCGCAGATACGCAGTATTTT. As protein: CSVPWRTGGVADTQYF.

The chain combines TRBV20-1 with TRBJ2-3; 11 bases agree with TRBD2. The CDR3 runs 16 residues. V was pared by 4 bases and J by 2 bases, with 8 bases of the junction left unmatched. Germline values: CDR1 DFQATT, CDR2 SNEGSKA (reference sequence). DNA for the CDR3: TGCAGTGCTACAAGGACTAGCGGGCCAACCACAGATACGCAGTATTTT. Encoded protein: CSATRTSGPTTDTQYF.

This clonotype was seen only a few times. The rearrangement uses TRBV5-1 and TRBJ2-3; 9 bases map to TRBD1. Looked up from germline, CDR1 is SGHRS and CDR2 is YFSETQ. The trim removed 5 bases at V and 2 bases at J, leaving 9 bases unmatched. The CDR3 covers 16 residues. This chain's CDR3 is CASSPGTGKDTDTQYF. The CDR3 coding sequence is TGCGCCAGCAGTCCTGGGACAGGGAAGGACACAGATACGCAGTATTTT.

The V gene is TRBV9, the J gene TRBJ2-3; 10 bases line up with TRBD1. V was pared by 3 bases and J by 1 base, with 5 bases of the junction left unmatched. This CDR3 is built from 16 residues. Germline values: CDR1 SGDLS, CDR2 YYNGEE. The CDR3 DNA reads TGTGCCAGCAGCGGACCCGGGACAGGGGGCACAGATACGCAGTATTTT. It is translated as CASSGPGTGGTDTQYF. Using reference TRBV9 and TRBJ2-3 for the parts outside the CDR3, the full variable domain is DSGVTQTPKHLITATGQRVTLRCSPRSGDLSVYWYQQSLDQGLQFLIQYYNGEERAKGNILERFSAQQFPDLHSELNLSSLELGDSALYFCASSGPGTGGTDTQYFGPGTRLTVL.

The chain is built from TRBV4-1 and TRBJ1-5; D unresolved. Trimming left V 1 base short and J 2 bases short, with 9 bases between. CDR1 and CDR2 from the germline V gene are MGHRA and YSYEKL. The CDR3 spans 15 residues. The CDR3 protein is CASSQVGSRNQPQHF. As DNA, the CDR3 is TGCGCCAGCAGCCAAGTCGGGTCTCGCAATCAGCCCCAGCATTTT.

This chain uses TRBV2 with TRBJ1-4, with a weak D call TRBD1 (5 bases). The germline V gene has CDR1 SNHLY and CDR2 FYNNEI. Trimming took off 6 bases at V and 6 bases at J, with 14 bases between the two ends. This CDR3 is 14 amino acids long. In nucleotides, the CDR3 is TGTGCCAGCAGCGGTGAGGGGAGTGATGAAAAACTGTTTTTT. This encodes CASSGEGSDEKLFF. Complete variable domain (other parts from reference TRBV2 and TRBJ1-4): EPEVTQTPSHQVTQMGQEVILRCVPISNHLYFYWYRQILGQKVEFLVSFYNNEISEKSEIFDDQFSVERPDGSNFTLKIRSTKLEDSAMYFCASSGEGSDEKLFFGSGTQLSVL.

This chain joins TRBV7-9 and TRBJ2-1; 9 nucleotides align to TRBD2. This CDR3 is built from 16 residues. Germline trimming cut 5 bases from V and 5 bases from J; bases unmatched to any gene: 10. Germline V gene lookup returns CDR1 SEHNR and CDR2 FQNEAQ (reference sequence). Written as DNA, the CDR3 is TGTGCCAGCAGCCGTAGCGGGAGAATTCGGGACAATGAGCAGTTCTTC. It is translated as CASSRSGRIRDNEQFF.

The gene calls are TRBV7-9 and TRBJ1-1; a weak D match, TRBD1 (5 bases). The CDR3 is made up of 14 amino acids. Per germline, CDR1 SEHNR and CDR2 FQNEAQ (reference sequence). With 0 bases removed from V and 5 bases from J, the gap between germline ends came to 10 bases. The CDR3 DNA reads TGTGCCAGCAGCTTAGCGAAGGGGAGGACTGAAGCTTTCTTT. It yields the protein CASSLAKGRTEAFF.

CDR3 loop: CASSVSTLHATDTQYF. The DNA of the CDR3 is TGTGCCAGCAGCGTGAGCACACTGCATGCCACAGATACGCAGTATTTT. V and J are TRBV9 and TRBJ2-3; D gene unclear. Trimming removed 2 bases at V and 2 bases at J, with 15 bases between. The CDR3 length is 16 residues. Germline loops: CDR1 SGDLS, CDR2 YYNGEE. The complete variable domain, with remaining parts taken from reference TRBV9 and TRBJ2-3, reads DSGVTQTPKHLITATGQRVTLRCSPRSGDLSVYWYQQSLDQGLQFLIQYYNGEERAKGNILERFSAQQFPDLHSELNLSSLELGDSALYFCASSVSTLHATDTQYFGPGTRLTVL.

This clonotype has ten or more counts. V and J are TRBV3-1 and TRBJ2-7; D not certain. V was shortened by 3 bases and J by 3 bases, with 3 bases between the two germline ends. The CDR3 has 11 residues. Germline CDR1 reads LGHDT; CDR2 reads YNNKEL (reference sequence). The DNA for the CDR3 is TGTGCCAGCAGCCACCGCTACGAGCAGTACTTC. This gives the protein CASSHRYEQYF.

V and J are TRBV20-1 and TRBJ2-7, with D possibly matching TRBD1 (5 bases). V gave up 0 bases and J gave up 3 bases, with 12 bases separating them. There are 14 residues in the CDR3. Germline CDR1 is DFQATT and CDR2 is SNEGSKA (reference sequence). The CDR3 sequence: CSARDPSTGYEQYF. CDR3 sequence (DNA): TGCAGTGCTAGAGATCCTTCAACAGGCTACGAGCAGTACTTC.

The chain employs TRBV20-1 and TRBJ2-7; D gene uncertain. V lost 0 bases, J lost 0 bases, and 9 bases lay in between. This CDR3 contains 14 residues. CDR1 DFQATT and CDR2 SNEGSKA come from the germline V gene (reference sequence). CDR3: CSAREPSGSYEQYF. The CDR3 bases are TGCAGTGCTAGAGAACCTAGTGGCTCCTACGAGCAGTACTTC.

The V gene is TRBV12-3 or TRBV12-4, the J gene TRBJ2-2; weak D call: TRBD1 (5 bases). The CDR3 totals 14 residues. Trimming shortened V by 6 bases and J by 4 bases, and 12 bases separated the two germline ends. CDR3 sequence (DNA): TGTGCCAGCAGCCAGGGTGGGATCACCGGGGAGCTGTTTTTT. Its translation: CASSQGGITGELFF.

This clonotype was counted a few times. This chain uses TRBV24-1 with TRBJ1-5; tentative D call: TRBD1 (6 bases). Trimming cost V 1 base and J 0 bases, with 9 bases left between them. The CDR3 has 16 amino acids. Germline values: CDR1 KGHDR, CDR2 SFDVKD. CDR3: CATSDFHRDSNQPQHF. CDR3 coding DNA: TGTGCCACCAGTGATTTCCACAGGGATAGCAATCAGCCCCAGCATTTT.

This sequence joins TRBV20-1 and TRBJ2-7; 10 nucleotides align to TRBD1. CDR1 DFQATT and CDR2 SNEGSKA come from the germline V gene (reference sequence). The CDR3 is made up of 13 amino acids. CDR3 loop: CSDRDRGSYEQYF. The DNA for the CDR3 is TGCAGCGACCGGGACAGGGGAAGCTACGAGCAGTACTTC.

This chain uses TRBV20-1 with TRBJ1-2; no reliable D call. In germline, CDR1 is DFQATT, CDR2 SNEGSKA (reference sequence). The CDR3 runs to 14 residues. Trimming took off 2 bases at V and 1 base at J, with 11 bases between the two ends. DNA of the CDR3: TGCAGTGCTAGAAATGAGAGGCGTAACTATGGCTACACCTTC. It translates to CSARNERRNYGYTF.

The V gene is TRBV7-2, the J gene TRBJ2-7; D remains ambiguous. The CDR3 spans 13 residues. V was clipped by 2 bases and J by 7 bases, with 12 bases between them. Germline CDR1 reads SGHTA; CDR2 reads FQGNSA. The CDR3 spells CASSLTTVDEQYF. The CDR3, as DNA: TGTGCCAGCAGCTTAACTACGGTGGATGAGCAGTACTTC.

The genes are TRBV4-1 and TRBJ1-2; D gene ambiguous. V dropped 0 bases and J dropped 4 bases, with 15 bases sitting between them. The length of the CDR3 is 16 residues. Germline lookup yields CDR1 MGHRA and CDR2 YSYEKL. The CDR3 protein is CASSQDPARGPYGYTF. The CDR3 DNA follows: TGCGCCAGCAGCCAAGATCCTGCTCGCGGACCCTATGGCTACACCTTC.

The J gene is TRBJ1-2, the V gene TRBV4-1; D unclear. Germline lookup yields CDR1 MGHRA and CDR2 YSYEKL. Trimming left V 1 base short and J 0 bases short, with 21 bases between. This CDR3 spans 19 amino acids. The CDR3 loop reads CASSQAPAFGRLSNYGYTF. CDR3 nucleotides: TGCGCCAGCAGCCAAGCCCCTGCTTTCGGGCGGCTTTCTAACTATGGCTACACCTTC.

This clonotype has a handful of counts. The J gene is TRBJ1-5, the V gene TRBV28, with D possibly matching TRBD1 (6 bases). The length of the CDR3 is 15 residues. Trimming left V 7 bases short and J 0 bases short, with 13 bases between. CDR1 and CDR2 (germline): MDHEN, SYDVKM. CDR3 sequence (DNA): TGTGCCAGCACCCAAGGGGGTAATAGCAATCAGCCCCAGCATTTT. This codes for CASTQGGNSNQPQHF.